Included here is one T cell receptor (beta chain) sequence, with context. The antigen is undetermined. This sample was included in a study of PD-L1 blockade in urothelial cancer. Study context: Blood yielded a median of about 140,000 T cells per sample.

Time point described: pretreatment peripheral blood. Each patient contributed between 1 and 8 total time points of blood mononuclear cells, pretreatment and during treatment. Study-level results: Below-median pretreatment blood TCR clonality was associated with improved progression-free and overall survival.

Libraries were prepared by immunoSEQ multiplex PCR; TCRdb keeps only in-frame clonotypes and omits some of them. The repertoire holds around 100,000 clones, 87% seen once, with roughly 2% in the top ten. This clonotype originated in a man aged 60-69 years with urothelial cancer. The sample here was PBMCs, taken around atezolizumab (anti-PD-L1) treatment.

CDR3 DNA sequence: TGCGCCAGCACCCCCGGGACTAGCGTATGGAATGAGCAGTTCTTC. This translates into CASTPGTSVWNEQFF. V is TRBV5-1 and J is TRBJ2-1, with 10 bases that match TRBD2. CDR1 SGHRS and CDR2 YFSETQ come from the germline V gene. CDR3 length: 15 amino acids. The ends lost 6 bases at V and 7 bases at J; junction bases unmatched: 10.